The 5 T cell receptor beta chains in this list originate from one sample, sequenced in a study of cytomegalovirus exposure and HLA in healthy donors. Amplification used 60 Vbeta primers and 13 Jbeta primers. Measured with immunoSEQ multiplex PCR; TCRdb has only the in-frame clones, and not every one. The sample lists tens of thousands of clones, less than 85% occurring once. Sequencing used PBMCs. Receptors were obtained from a woman under 30 in good health and CMV-seronegative.

The chain is built from TRBV27 and TRBJ2-1; 7 bases are shared with TRBD1. Germline CDR1 is MNHEY and CDR2 is SMNVEV (reference sequence). The ends lost 5 bases at V and 0 bases at J; junction bases unmatched: 4. The CDR3 has 15 amino acids. The CDR3 loop reads CASSLGTDSYNEQFF. DNA for the CDR3: TGTGCCAGCAGTCTAGGGACAGACTCCTACAATGAGCAGTTCTTC.

This chain connects TRBV6-4 to TRBJ2-3; D possibly corresponds to TRBD2 (5 bases). The germline gives CDR1 MRHNA, CDR2 SNTAGT. V lost 2 bases to trimming and J lost 6 bases, with 15 bases between them. The CDR3 consists of 15 residues. The CDR3 DNA is TGTGCCAGCAGTGACGGGTCGGGATCGTCGGATACGCAGTATTTT. Its translation: CASSDGSGSSDTQYF.

This chain uses TRBV28 with TRBJ2-2; 12 bases match TRBD2. The CDR3 spans 16 residues. V gave up 8 bases and J gave up 9 bases; unmatched junction bases: 13. CDR1 MDHEN and CDR2 SYDVKM come from the germline V gene. DNA for the CDR3: TGTGCCAGCCTCGTTCCACTAGCGGGAGGATCAAGGGAGCTGTTTTTT. It specifies CASLVPLAGGSRELFF. The full variable domain, with the rest looked up from reference TRBV28 and TRBJ2-2, is DVKVTQSSRYLVKRTGEKVFLECVQDMDHENMFWYRQDPGLGLRLIYFSYDVKMKEKGDIPEGYSVSREKKERFSLILESASTNQTSMYLCASLVPLAGGSRELFFGEGSRLTVL.

This chain connects TRBV4-1 to TRBJ2-2; 9 positions agree with TRBD1. CDR3 length equals 15 residues. Trimming cost V 2 bases and J 6 bases; bases outside gene matches: 4. Germline-derived CDR1 and CDR2 are MGHRA and YSYEKL. The CDR3: CASSQPTGGSGELFF. The CDR3 nucleotides are TGCGCCAGCAGCCAACCGACAGGGGGGTCCGGGGAGCTGTTTTTT.

The V call is TRBV7-9, the J call TRBJ1-5; the match to TRBD1 covers 9 bases. With 2 bases clipped from V and 6 bases from J, the junction kept 5 bases outside the gene matches. CDR1 and CDR2 (germline): SEHNR, FQNEAQ (reference sequence). The CDR3 spans 15 residues. The CDR3 nucleotides read TGTGCCAGCAGCTTACCGGGACAGGGCGTTCAGCCCCAGCATTTT. This encodes CASSLPGQGVQPQHF.